Below, 19 T cell receptor beta chains from the same sample are listed, as sequenced in a study of shared clonotypes between healthy human individuals. Clones were sequenced by immunoSEQ multiplex PCR, and TCRdb holds only the in-frame ones, with some missing. Found here are some 2.1 million clones, roughly 94% of them singletons; the top ten hold 0.13%. Sequenced: naive CD4+ T cells sorted from blood. Subset specified: CD45RA+ positively selected. The receptors originated from a man between 18 and 29 years old in good health.

The chain joins TRBV30 to TRBJ1-5; D ambiguous. Germline V gene sequence: CDR1 GTSNPN, CDR2 SVGIG (reference sequence). Deletions cut 1 base from V and 5 bases from J, with 9 bases between. CDR3 length: 13 residues. The CDR3 nucleotides are TGTGCCTGGAGTGGGAGGACGGATCAGCCCCAGCATTTT. As protein: CAWSGRTDQPQHF.

This clone was seen only once. The V and J genes are TRBV14 and TRBJ2-7; no clear D gene. Trimming took 5 bases from V and 4 from J, leaving 12 bases between them. Germline lookup yields CDR1 SGHDN and CDR2 FVKESK. CDR3 length: 13 residues. The CDR3 loop reads CASSLRPLYEQYF. CDR3 nucleotide sequence: TGTGCCAGCAGCTTGCGACCCCTTTACGAGCAGTACTTC. Together with reference TRBV14 and TRBJ2-7, the CDR3 gives the full variable domain: EAGVTQFPSHSVIEKGQTVTLRCDPISGHDNLYWYRRVMGKEIKFLLHFVKESKQDESGMPNNRFLAERTGGTYSTLKVQPAELEDSGVYFCASSLRPLYEQYFGPGTRLTVT.

The rearrangement uses TRBV6-6 and TRBJ1-1, with no clear D. The germline gives CDR1 MNHNY, CDR2 SVGAGI (reference sequence). V lost 2 bases and J lost 4, with 17 bases in between. This CDR3 has 16 amino acids. CDR3 region: CASSYGITEPFTEAFF. CDR3 sequence (DNA): TGTGCCAGCAGTTACGGGATAACAGAGCCATTCACTGAAGCTTTCTTT.

This chain connects TRBV10-3 to TRBJ1-6; weak D call: TRBD1 (5 bases). Per germline, CDR1 ENHRY and CDR2 SYGVKD. Trimming took 5 bases from V and 6 from J, leaving 14 bases between them. The CDR3 contains 15 residues. The DNA for the CDR3 is TGTGCCATCAGTACTGGGACGGCGACTAATTCACCCCTCCACTTT. Its translation: CAISTGTATNSPLHF.

The chain carries TRBV7-8 and TRBJ2-5; TRBD1 matches 8 bases. With 6 bases clipped from V and 2 bases from J, the junction kept 14 bases outside the gene matches. The length of the CDR3 is 17 residues. Germline values: CDR1 SGHVS, CDR2 FQNEAQ. CDR3 amino acids: CASSRDRLKHPQETQYF. DNA for the CDR3: TGTGCCAGCAGTCGGGACAGGCTTAAGCACCCACAAGAGACCCAGTACTTC. Full variable domain (remainder filled in from reference TRBV7-8 and TRBJ2-5): GAGVSQSPRYKVAKRGQDVALRCDPISGHVSLFWYQQALGQGPEFLTYFQNEAQLDKSGLPSDRFFAERPEGSVSTLKIQRTQQEDSAVYLCASSRDRLKHPQETQYFGPGTRLLVL.

The chain combines TRBV6-1 with TRBJ1-4; 7 bases fit TRBD1. Trimming removed 5 bases from V and 5 bases from J; junction bases left unmatched: 8. CDR1 is MNHNS, CDR2 SASEGT, per germline. The CDR3 sequence is 15 residues long. The CDR3 sequence: CASSPPGQRNEKLFF. The DNA of the CDR3 is TGTGCCAGCAGTCCACCGGGACAGAGGAATGAAAAACTGTTTTTT.

V and J are TRBV30 and TRBJ1-6; D is perhaps TRBD1 (5 bases). CDR3 length equals 16 residues. Germline assignment: CDR1 GTSNPN and CDR2 SVGIG (reference sequence). V lost 3 bases to trimming and J lost 4 bases, with 16 bases between them. In nucleotides, the CDR3 is TGTGCCTGGAGCGGAGGGGATTTAGAGTATAATTCACCCCTCCACTTT. Its translation: CAWSGGDLEYNSPLHF.

For the CDR3, the DNA is TGCGCCAGCAGCCTGGACGACGCGAGGACTAATGAAAAACTGTTTTTT. This sequence encodes CASSLDDARTNEKLFF. The chain links TRBV5-1 to TRBJ1-4; D is uncertain. The CDR3 covers 16 residues. Germline loops: CDR1 SGHRS, CDR2 YFSETQ. V dropped 4 bases and J dropped 2 bases, with 15 bases sitting between them.

The chain employs TRBV7-9 and TRBJ1-6; a possible D gene is TRBD1 (6 bases). The CDR3 totals 14 residues. Germline-derived CDR1 and CDR2 are SEHNR and FQNEAQ (reference sequence). The germline V and J ends were trimmed by 5 bases and 6 bases, with 11 bases remaining between them. For the CDR3, the DNA is TGTGCCAGCAGCCCCGGACAGCTTAATTCACCCCTCCACTTT. It is translated as CASSPGQLNSPLHF.

The chain is built from TRBV7-2 and TRBJ2-3; 12 bases are shared with TRBD2. The CDR3 extends over 16 amino acids. Germline loops: CDR1 SGHTA, CDR2 FQGNSA. Trimming took 1 base from V and 5 from J; bases not matched to a gene: 4. Here the CDR3 reads CASSLGLAGVEDTQYF. The CDR3 region has the DNA TGTGCCAGCAGCTTAGGACTAGCGGGAGTAGAAGATACGCAGTATTTT.

V and J are TRBV28 and TRBJ1-1, with D hard to call. This CDR3 contains 13 residues. Germline V lookup: CDR1 MDHEN, CDR2 SYDVKM. Trimming removed 4 bases at V and 1 base at J, with 7 bases between. The CDR3 here is CASSYRENTEAFF. The CDR3 DNA sequence: TGTGCCAGCAGTTATCGGGAGAACACTGAAGCTTTCTTT.

This chain links TRBV10-1 with TRBJ2-5; 7 bases fit TRBD2. CDR3 length equals 15 residues. Germline CDR1 is WNHNN and CDR2 is SYGVQD (reference sequence). After removal of 1 base from V and 5 bases from J, the junction contained 7 bases not matched to a gene. The CDR3, as DNA: TGCGCCAGCAGTGAGTTTTCGAGCGGGATTGAGACCCAGTACTTC. It codes for CASSEFSSGIETQYF.

In its sample, this clone was seen once. The same CDR3 is also encoded by other DNA sequences in this sample. The V call is TRBV20-1, the J call TRBJ2-5, with no clear D. The germline CDR1 and CDR2 sequences are DFQATT and SNEGSKA (reference sequence). Trimming took 5 bases from V and 5 from J, leaving 3 bases between them. CDR3 length: 9 residues. Here the CDR3 reads CSARETQYF. The CDR3 coding sequence is TGCAGTGCTCGGGAGACCCAGTACTTC.

The J gene is TRBJ1-1, the V gene TRBV9; 9 bases are shared with TRBD1. Germline V CDR1 and CDR2: SGDLS, YYNGEE. V gave up 0 bases and J gave up 4 bases; unmatched junction bases: 10. The CDR3 sequence is 17 residues long. CDR3 residues: CASSVVLMGQGGTEAFF. CDR3 sequence (DNA): TGTGCCAGCAGCGTAGTGTTGATGGGACAGGGTGGCACTGAAGCTTTCTTT.

This clone was recorded only once. The chain carries TRBV6-1 and TRBJ2-2; D is perhaps TRBD1 (5 bases). In germline, CDR1 is MNHNS, CDR2 SASEGT. This CDR3 is built from 15 residues. V shed 10 bases and J shed 2 bases, with 17 bases lying between them. CDR3 sequence (DNA): TGTGCCACGACAGCTCGGGCATACAACACCGGGGAGCTGTTTTTT. This sequence encodes CATTARAYNTGELFF.

The rearrangement uses TRBV30 and TRBJ2-5; 7 bases align to TRBD1. CDR1 GTSNPN and CDR2 SVGIG come from the germline V gene (reference sequence). V was pared by 0 bases and J by 5 bases, with 9 bases of the junction left unmatched. The CDR3 length is 15 residues. CDR3 nucleotide sequence: TGTGCCTGGAGTGTTGGGGGACAGAGATATGAGACCCAGTACTTC. This encodes CAWSVGGQRYETQYF.

This chain connects TRBV9 to TRBJ1-1, with 9 bases aligning to TRBD1. The CDR3 consists of 18 residues. V shed 4 bases and J 0 bases; nucleotides not matched to a gene: 13. Germline V gene lookup returns CDR1 SGDLS and CDR2 YYNGEE. CDR3 protein: CASSRKIGTGLLNTEAFF. The CDR3 nucleotides read TGTGCCAGCAGCCGTAAAATCGGGACAGGGCTCCTGAACACTGAAGCTTTCTTT. Variable domain in full (rest from reference TRBV9 and TRBJ1-1): DSGVTQTPKHLITATGQRVTLRCSPRSGDLSVYWYQQSLDQGLQFLIQYYNGEERAKGNILERFSAQQFPDLHSELNLSSLELGDSALYFCASSRKIGTGLLNTEAFFGQGTRLTVV.

The chain uses TRBV6-1 and TRBJ1-2; D unclear. The CDR3 is 14 amino acids. Looked up from germline, CDR1 is MNHNS and CDR2 is SASEGT. The germline V and J ends were trimmed by 3 bases and 11 bases, with 19 bases remaining between them. The CDR3 nucleotides are TGTGCCAGCAGTGAGTCGGTCTCTTTTATGCGTTACACCTTC. It is translated as CASSESVSFMRYTF.

This chain uses TRBV18 with TRBJ2-3; 8 bases are a match to TRBD2. V gave up 6 bases and J gave up 1 base; unmatched junction bases: 15. CDR3 length equals 18 residues. Per the germline V gene, CDR1 is KGHSH and CDR2 is LQKENI. The CDR3 sequence is CASSQGAREGRGTDTQYF. CDR3 DNA sequence: TGTGCCAGCTCTCAAGGGGCCCGGGAGGGCCGGGGCACAGATACGCAGTATTTT.